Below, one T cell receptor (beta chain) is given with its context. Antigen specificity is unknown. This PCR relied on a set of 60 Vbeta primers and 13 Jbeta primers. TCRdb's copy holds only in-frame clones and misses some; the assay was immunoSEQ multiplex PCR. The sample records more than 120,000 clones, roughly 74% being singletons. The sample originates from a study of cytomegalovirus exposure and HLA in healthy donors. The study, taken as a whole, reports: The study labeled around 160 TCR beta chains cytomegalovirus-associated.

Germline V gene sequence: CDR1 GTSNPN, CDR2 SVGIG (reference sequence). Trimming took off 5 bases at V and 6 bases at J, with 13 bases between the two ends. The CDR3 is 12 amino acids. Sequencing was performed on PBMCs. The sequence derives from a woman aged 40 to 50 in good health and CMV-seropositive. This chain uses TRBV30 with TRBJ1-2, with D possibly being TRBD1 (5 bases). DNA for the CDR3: TGTGCCTGGTCGTTAGGGGTACATGGCTACACCTTC. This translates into CAWSLGVHGYTF.